This TCR beta chain came from a study of post-analysis software for immune sequencing data. Background on the study: The cohort encompassed relapsing-remitting, secondary progressive and progressive-relapsing multiple sclerosis disease courses. General study points: Roughly 5 TRBV segments occurring more often in patients than controls included TRBV5-6, TRBV5-1 and TRBV20-1. For normalized Chao1 diversity, multiple sclerosis patients scored significantly lower than controls did.

Details on this clonotype: Antigen unknown.

TCR beta cDNA libraries included unique molecular identifiers. cDNA molecules numbering roughly 0.5 million came from around 1 to 10 million T cells. TCRdb called the PCR reads again in MiXCR, with one record for every CDR3 protein. The sample lists about 770,000 distinct CDR3 sequences; 35% to 55% were seen once. The V gene lost 5 bases and the J gene lost 3 bases, with 17 bases spanning the gap. Germline V CDR1 and CDR2: SEHNR, FQNEAQ (reference sequence). CDR3 length equals 15 residues. Specimen: blood. The source of this sequence is a girl aged 10-17 years with multiple sclerosis. The chain links TRBV7-9 to TRBJ2-7, with D tentatively TRBD2 (6 bases). This CDR3 reads CASSPGVTGDYEQYF. CDR3 sequence (DNA): TGTGCCAGCAGCCCAGGAGTCACGGGAGACTACGAGCAGTACTTC. The complete variable domain, with remaining parts taken from reference TRBV7-9 and TRBJ2-7, reads DTGVSQNPRHKITKRGQNVTFRCDPISEHNRLYWYRQTLGQGPEFLTYFQNEAQLEKSRLLSDRFSAERPKGSFSTLEIQRTEQGDSAMYLCASSPGVTGDYEQYFGPGTRLTVT.